This passage covers 7 T cell receptor beta chains from one sample sequenced in a study of T cells after posttransplantation cyclophosphamide. Using immunoSEQ multiplex PCR, the repertoire was profiled, and TCRdb retains in-frame clones only, with some absent. The sample has under 75,000 clones; 93% are singletons. The specimen was PBMCs. The receptors stem from a woman aged 25 to 39 in good health and a related stem cell transplant donor.

The gene calls are TRBV12-1 and TRBJ2-4; the D segment call TRBD2 is taken from the table without a DNA check. TRBV12-1 is designated a pseudogene. There are 21 residues in the CDR3. The CDR3 loop reads CASSFARRGLAMPIAKNIQYF. As DNA, the CDR3 is TGTGCCAGCAGCTTTGCGCGCCGAGGACTAGCGATGCCGATAGCCAAAAACATTCAGTACTTC.

This sequence joins TRBV19 and TRBJ2-6; perhaps D is TRBD1 or TRBD2 (7 bases each). V dropped 9 bases and J dropped 0 bases, with 24 bases sitting between them. The CDR3 covers 19 residues. Germline V gene lookup returns CDR1 LNHDA and CDR2 SQIVND (reference sequence). Here the CDR3 reads CASVPRGVRGPSGANVLTF. The CDR3 DNA follows: TGTGCCAGCGTCCCCCGGGGGGTAAGGGGGCCCTCTGGGGCCAACGTCCTGACTTTC. The whole variable domain, filled in from reference TRBV19 and TRBJ2-6, reads DGGITQSPKYLFRKEGQNVTLSCEQNLNHDAMYWYRQDPGQGLRLIYYSQIVNDFQKGDIAEGYSVSREKKESFPLTVTSAQKNPTAFYLCASVPRGVRGPSGANVLTFGAGSRLTVL.

The rearrangement joins TRBV6-1 to TRBJ1-2; perhaps TRBD1 as D (6 bases). CDR3 length: 12 amino acids. Germline V gene sequence: CDR1 MNHNS, CDR2 SASEGT. With 8 bases removed from V and 8 bases from J, the gap between germline ends came to 15 bases. CDR3 in amino acids: CASERGGGGYTF. As DNA, the CDR3 is TGTGCCAGCGAACGAGGGGGGGGCGGCTACACCTTC.

This chain connects TRBV19 to TRBJ1-5; 7 bases line up with TRBD1. The CDR3 runs to 14 residues. Losses at the gene ends were 3 bases for V and 7 bases for J; bases not matched to a gene: 6. Germline V CDR1 and CDR2: LNHDA, SQIVND (reference sequence). The CDR3 is CASSIKQGPQPQHF. CDR3 DNA sequence: TGTGCCAGTAGTATCAAACAGGGGCCCCAGCCCCAGCATTTT.

The chain links TRBV28 to TRBJ1-4; D uncertain. The V gene's germline CDR1 is MDHEN and CDR2 SYDVKM. The CDR3 contains 17 residues. V shed 4 bases and J shed 4 bases, with 19 bases lying between them. CDR3 in amino acids: CASSYGGSGPFNEKLFF. The CDR3 DNA reads as TGTGCCAGCAGTTATGGCGGTTCAGGCCCCTTTAATGAAAAACTGTTTTTT. The full variable domain, rest sourced from reference TRBV28 and TRBJ1-4, is DVKVTQSSRYLVKRTGEKVFLECVQDMDHENMFWYRQDPGLGLRLIYFSYDVKMKEKGDIPEGYSVSREKKERFSLILESASTNQTSMYLCASSYGGSGPFNEKLFFGSGTQLSVL.

This chain links TRBV19 with TRBJ1-2; the D is unclear. The V and J ends lost 6 bases and 1 base respectively, with 21 bases between them. The CDR3 is 17 amino acids. CDR1 LNHDA and CDR2 SQIVND come from the germline V gene (reference sequence). Here the CDR3 DNA reads TGTGCCAGTAGCCTCCGGCACTTCGGTCCCAGTAACTATGGCTACACCTTC. Protein: CASSLRHFGPSNYGYTF.

The count of this clone is one. V is TRBV6-1 and J is TRBJ2-7, with D maybe TRBD2 (5 bases). Trimming stripped 4 bases from V and 5 bases from J, with 21 bases between. The CDR3 runs to 16 residues. The germline V gene encodes CDR1 MNHNS and CDR2 SASEGT. The CDR3: CASSALDSTAENEQYF. CDR3 nucleotides: TGTGCCAGCAGTGCACTAGATTCGACTGCGGAGAACGAGCAGTACTTC.